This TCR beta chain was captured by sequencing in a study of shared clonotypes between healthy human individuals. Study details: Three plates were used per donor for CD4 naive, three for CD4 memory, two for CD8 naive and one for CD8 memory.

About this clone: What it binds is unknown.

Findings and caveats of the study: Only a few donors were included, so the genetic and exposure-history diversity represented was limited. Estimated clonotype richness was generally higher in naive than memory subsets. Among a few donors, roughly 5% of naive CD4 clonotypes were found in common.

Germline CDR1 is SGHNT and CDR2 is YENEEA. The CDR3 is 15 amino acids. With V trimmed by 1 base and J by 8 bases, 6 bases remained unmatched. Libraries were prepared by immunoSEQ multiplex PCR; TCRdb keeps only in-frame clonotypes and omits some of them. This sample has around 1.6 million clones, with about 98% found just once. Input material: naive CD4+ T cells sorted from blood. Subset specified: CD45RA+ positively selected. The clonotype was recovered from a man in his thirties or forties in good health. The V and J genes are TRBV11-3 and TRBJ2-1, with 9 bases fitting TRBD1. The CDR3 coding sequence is TGTGCCAGCAGCTTAGGGGTACAGGGGGCCGATGAGCAGTTCTTC. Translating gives CASSLGVQGADEQFF.